The rows below give T cell receptor beta chains drawn from one sample of a study of OX40 agonist ivuxolimab in advanced cancers. Method: immunoSEQ multiplex PCR; TCRdb's copy keeps in-frame clones and lacks some. The sample contains 45,000 to 70,000 clones, nearly 85% of which appear only once. The source was CD4+ or CD8+ T cells sorted from blood, collected in a trial of the OX40 agonist ivuxolimab. Receptors were obtained from an adult with an advanced solid tumor such as melanoma, head and neck, liver or kidney cancer. Both conserved end residues are part of each CDR3. A D gene is named only where the DNA matches it firmly. The listing skips clone size in some rows; elsewhere it reads once, few, many or a size class.

clone size	D gene	V gene	J gene	CDR3 protein	CDR3 DNA
-	TRBD2	TRBV28	TRBJ2-4	CASSLAGGAENIQYF	TGTGCCAGCAGTCTAGCGGGAGGAGCGGAAAACATTCAGTACTTC
-	-	TRBV12-2	TRBJ1-5	CASRLSRAFRPQQPQHF	TGTGCAAGTCGCTTATCCCGGGCATTCAGACCTCAGCAGCCCCAGCATTTT
-	-	TRBV11-2	TRBJ1-5	CASSLSGVGNQPQHF	TGTGCCAGCAGCTTATCGGGTGTAGGCAATCAGCCCCAGCATTTT
once	TRBD1	TRBV5-1	TRBJ1-4	CASSLGGQGSEKLFF	TGCGCCAGCAGCTTGGGCGGACAGGGTAGCGAAAAACTGTTTTTT
-	TRBD1	TRBV7-9	TRBJ2-3	CASSLETGTQYF	TGTGCCAGCAGCTTAGAGACAGGGACGCAGTATTTT
-	TRBD1	TRBV7-9	TRBJ1-6	CASSSGQGGNSPLHF	TGTGCCAGCAGCTCAGGACAGGGTGGCAATTCACCCCTCCACTTT
few	TRBD1	TRBV5-1	TRBJ1-2	CASSRGTGSYGYTF	TGCGCCAGCAGCCGCGGGACAGGTTCCTATGGCTACACCTTC
-	TRBD2	TRBV2	TRBJ2-2	CASSGLARNTGELFF	TGTGCCAGCAGCGGACTAGCGAGGAACACCGGGGAGCTGTTTTTT
-	TRBD1	TRBV7-9	TRBJ2-1	CASSLRQGAGNEQFF	TGTGCCAGCAGCTTAAGACAGGGTGCTGGGAATGAGCAGTTCTTC
-	TRBD1	TRBV6-5	TRBJ1-1	CATAPGDRSNTEAFF	TGTGCCACCGCACCTGGGGACAGGTCGAACACTGAAGCTTTCTTT
-	-	TRBV27	TRBJ1-1	CASRLTVNTEAFF	TGTGCCAGCAGACTGACAGTGAACACTGAAGCTTTCTTT
-	TRBD1	TRBV5-5	TRBJ2-5	CASSWTGETQETQYF	TGTGCCAGCAGCTGGACAGGGGAGACCCAAGAGACCCAGTACTTC
-	-	TRBV7-9	TRBJ1-2	CASSLAATGGPNYGYTF	TGTGCCAGCAGCTTAGCCGCTACCGGAGGACCTAACTATGGCTACACCTTC
few	-	TRBV19	TRBJ1-5	CASREVGGNQPQHF	TGTGCCAGTAGGGAGGTCGGGGGCAATCAGCCCCAGCATTTT